This T cell receptor (beta chain) was identified in a study of OX40 agonist ivuxolimab in advanced cancers. Regarding the study in general: Ivuxolimab was a fully human IgG2 agonistic monoclonal antibody targeting the costimulatory receptor OX40 (CD134). In the dose-escalation cohort, roughly 80% of patients were male, and the mean age was around 60 years, with a range of about 23 to 80. Peripheral TCRbeta sequencing was intended to test whether TCR sequence diversity was altered and clonal T-cell expansion was caused by ivuxolimab. Patients were allowed to have had prior anti-PD-1, anti-PD-L1 or anti-CTLA-4 therapy, and 40% to 45% of the dose-escalation patients had previously received checkpoint inhibitors. The paper describes the monotherapy dose-escalation part (N ≈ 52 patients) of the phase I trial of ivuxolimab. Of the roughly 53 patients in dose escalation, about 20 had hepatocellular carcinoma, around 15 had melanoma, 9 had renal cell carcinoma and 9 had head and neck cancer. Intravenous ivuxolimab was administered to patients every 2 weeks at six dose levels: 0.01, 0.1, 0.3, 1.5, 3 and 10 mg/kg. Partial responses occurred in three dose-escalation patients, of whom one had hepatocellular carcinoma and two had cutaneous melanoma.

Patients with a history of autoimmune disease or receiving systemic immunosuppression were excluded from the trial. Peripheral blood for TCR sequencing was collected from all dose cohorts at baseline, on cycle 4 day 1, and on cycle 7 day 1. The samples were taken from a phase I, first-in-human, multicenter, open-label dose-escalation trial of ivuxolimab. Adults with locally advanced or metastatic melanoma, renal cell, hepatocellular, or head and neck squamous cell carcinoma were enrolled in the trial. CD4+ and CD8+ T cells were sorted separately from peripheral blood before TCR sequencing. The cysteine opens and the phenylalanine closes a CDR3 of 14 amino acids. The DNA shown is the 42-base CDR3, in frame from base 1. V is shortened by 0 bases, J by 7 bases, and the region joining them spans 12 bases. CDR1 SGHTA and CDR2 FQGNSA were looked up in the germline V gene. Genomic DNA was extracted from sorted cells for sequencing of the TCRbeta CDR3 region. TCRbeta CDR3 regions were sequenced using the immunoSEQ Assay. As stored in TCRdb, this immuneACCESS dataset retains in-frame rearrangements with V and J assigned. A fraction of the clones does not appear; measured against another copy, unresolved V genes explain less than half of the discrepancy, and the remainder lacks a known reason. The sample data list 100,000 or so clones, and about 90% of these were observed just once. The ten top clones hold about 0.89% of the sample.

Study-wide conclusions, independent of this receptor: In partial responders in the 0.1-3.0 mg/kg groups, normalized peripheral clonal expansion was found to be among the lowest, especially among CD8+ T cells. At doses of 0.1 to 3.0 mg/kg, clonal expansion of both CD4+ and CD8+ T cells in blood was seen between baseline and week 6. Low levels of normalized T-cell clonal expansion were also seen in some patients who did not respond. Which antigens the clonally expanded peripheral T cells were specific for was not determined. On average, CD8+ T cells showed more expanded clones than CD4+ T cells after ivuxolimab.

For this clone: No cognate antigen has been identified for it. Base qualities are missing; no much larger clone stands one base away.

The chain joins TRBV7-2 to TRBJ1-2; tentative D gene TRBD1, with 5 bases matching. The sequence derives from an adult with an advanced solid tumor such as melanoma, head and neck, liver or kidney cancer. The sequencing used CD4+ or CD8+ T cells sorted from blood, collected in a trial of the OX40 agonist ivuxolimab. The CDR3 amino acid sequence is: CASSLAQGEGGYTF. The DNA reads as follows: TGTGCCAGCAGCTTAGCTCAGGGAGAGGGTGGCTACACCTTC.